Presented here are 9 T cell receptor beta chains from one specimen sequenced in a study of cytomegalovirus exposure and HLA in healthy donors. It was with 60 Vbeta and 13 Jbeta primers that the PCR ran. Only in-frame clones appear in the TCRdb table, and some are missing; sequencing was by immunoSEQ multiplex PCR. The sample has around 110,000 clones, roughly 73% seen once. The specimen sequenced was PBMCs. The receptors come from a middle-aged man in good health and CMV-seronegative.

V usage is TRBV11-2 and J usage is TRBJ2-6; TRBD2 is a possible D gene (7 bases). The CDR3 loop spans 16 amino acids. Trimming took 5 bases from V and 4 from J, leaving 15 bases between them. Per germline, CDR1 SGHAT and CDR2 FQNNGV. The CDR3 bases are TGTGCCAGCAGCATCTCGGGGGGCGCCGGGGCCAACGTCCTGACTTTC. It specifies CASSISGGAGANVLTF.

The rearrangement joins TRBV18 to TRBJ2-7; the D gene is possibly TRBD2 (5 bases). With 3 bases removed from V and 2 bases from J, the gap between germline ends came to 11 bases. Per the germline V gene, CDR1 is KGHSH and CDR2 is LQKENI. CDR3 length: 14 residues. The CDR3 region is CASSPSPGTYEQYF. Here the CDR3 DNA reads TGTGCCAGCTCACCCAGTCCCGGGACCTACGAGCAGTACTTC.

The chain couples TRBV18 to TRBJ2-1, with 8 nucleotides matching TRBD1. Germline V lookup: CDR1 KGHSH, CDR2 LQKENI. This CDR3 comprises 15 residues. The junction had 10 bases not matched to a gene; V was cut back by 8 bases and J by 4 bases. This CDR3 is CASASPGQAYNEQFF. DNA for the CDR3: TGTGCCAGCGCCTCACCGGGACAGGCTTACAATGAGCAGTTCTTC.

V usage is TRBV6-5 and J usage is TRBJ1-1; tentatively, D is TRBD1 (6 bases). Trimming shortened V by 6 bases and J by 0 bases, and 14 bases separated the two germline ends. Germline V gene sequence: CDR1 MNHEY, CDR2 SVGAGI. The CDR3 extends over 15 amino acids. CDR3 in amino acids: CASRDIRTVNTEAFF. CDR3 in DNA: TGTGCCAGCAGGGACATTCGGACAGTGAACACTGAAGCTTTCTTT.

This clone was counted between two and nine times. The CDR3 sequence: CASRAGTSGYNEQFF. The DNA of the CDR3 is TGTGCCAGCAGGGCCGGGACTAGCGGGTACAATGAGCAGTTCTTC. The chain is built from TRBV5-4 and TRBJ2-1; TRBD2 matches 12 bases. V lost 5 bases and J lost 4; bases outside the gene matches: 4. The CDR3 has 15 amino acids. CDR1 and CDR2 from the germline V gene are SGHNT and YYREEE (reference sequence).

CDR3 sequence reads: CASSVTSGGTNTQYF. DNA for the CDR3: TGTGCCAGCAGCGTGACTAGCGGGGGAACGAATACGCAGTATTTT. This chain joins TRBV9 and TRBJ2-3; 12 bases fit TRBD2. The CDR3 extends over 15 amino acids. With V trimmed by 2 bases and J by 7 bases, 5 bases remained unmatched. From germline, CDR1 is SGDLS and CDR2 YYNGEE.

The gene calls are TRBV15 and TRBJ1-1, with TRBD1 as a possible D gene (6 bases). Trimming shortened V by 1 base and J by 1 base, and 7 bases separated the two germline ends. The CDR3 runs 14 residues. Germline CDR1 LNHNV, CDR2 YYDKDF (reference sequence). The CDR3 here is CATSRARGNTEAFF. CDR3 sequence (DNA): TGTGCCACCAGCAGAGCCAGGGGGAACACTGAAGCTTTCTTT.

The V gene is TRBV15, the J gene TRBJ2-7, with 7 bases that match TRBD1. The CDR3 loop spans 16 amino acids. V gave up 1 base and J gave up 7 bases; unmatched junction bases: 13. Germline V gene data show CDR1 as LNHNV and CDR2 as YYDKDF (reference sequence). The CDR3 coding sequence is TGTGCCACCAGCAGAGTGGTGGGTAGGGGGCTAGGGGAGCAGTACTTC. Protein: CATSRVVGRGLGEQYF.

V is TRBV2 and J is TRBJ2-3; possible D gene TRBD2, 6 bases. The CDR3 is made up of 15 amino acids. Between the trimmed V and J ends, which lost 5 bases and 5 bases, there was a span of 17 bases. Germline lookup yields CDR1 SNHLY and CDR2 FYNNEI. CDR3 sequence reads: CASSNLWGEEDTQYF. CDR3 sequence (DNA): TGTGCCAGCAGTAACCTATGGGGGGAGGAAGATACGCAGTATTTT.